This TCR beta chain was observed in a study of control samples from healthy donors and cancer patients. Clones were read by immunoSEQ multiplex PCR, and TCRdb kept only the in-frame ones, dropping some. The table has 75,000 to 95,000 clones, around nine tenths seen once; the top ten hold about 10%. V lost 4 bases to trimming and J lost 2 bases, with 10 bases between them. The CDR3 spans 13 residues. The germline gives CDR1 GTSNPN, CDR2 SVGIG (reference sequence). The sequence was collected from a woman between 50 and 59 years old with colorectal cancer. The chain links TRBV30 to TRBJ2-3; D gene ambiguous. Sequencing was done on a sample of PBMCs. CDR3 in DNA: TGTGCCTGGACGGCGTCCCACACAGATACGCAGTATTTT. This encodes CAWTASHTDTQYF.